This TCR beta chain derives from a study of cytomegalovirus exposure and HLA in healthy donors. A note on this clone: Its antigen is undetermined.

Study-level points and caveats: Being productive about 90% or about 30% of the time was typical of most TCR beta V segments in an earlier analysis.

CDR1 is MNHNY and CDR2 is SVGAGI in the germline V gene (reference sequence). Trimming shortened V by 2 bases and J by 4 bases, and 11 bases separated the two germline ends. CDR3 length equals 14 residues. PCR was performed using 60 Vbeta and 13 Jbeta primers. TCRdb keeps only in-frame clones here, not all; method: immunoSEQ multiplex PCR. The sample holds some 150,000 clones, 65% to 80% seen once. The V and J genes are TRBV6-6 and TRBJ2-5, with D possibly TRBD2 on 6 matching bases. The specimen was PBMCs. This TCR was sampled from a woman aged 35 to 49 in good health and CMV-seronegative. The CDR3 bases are TGTGCCAGCAGTTACCTGACTAGTCTAGAGACCCAGTACTTC. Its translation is CASSYLTSLETQYF.